The 20 T cell receptor beta chains in this list originate from one sample, sequenced in a study of cytomegalovirus exposure and HLA in healthy donors. In the PCR, 60 Vbeta and 13 Jbeta primers were used. The repertoire was sequenced with immunoSEQ multiplex PCR; TCRdb's copy has only in-frame clones and lacks some. Here the sample spans around 68,000 clones, 65% to 70% being singletons. The sample comprised PBMCs. The source of these receptors is a woman between 25 and 40 years old in good health and CMV-seronegative.

About this clone itself: Without the conserved terminal phenylalanine or tryptophan, this CDR3 likely stems from a read error. No DNA is shown, since the ends of the CDR3 on it are uncertain; the CDR3 is the one TCRdb lists. The rearrangement links TRBV29-1 to TRBJ1-1. Germline V lookup: CDR1 SQVTM, CDR2 ANQGSEA. The CDR3 length is 10 residues, termini included. The CDR3 loop reads CSVEGYSLFL.

This rearrangement joins TRBV4-2 to TRBJ2-6; D may be TRBD2 (5 bases). The V end lost 0 bases, the J end lost 3 bases, and 9 bases lay between the germline ends. Germline V gene lookup returns CDR1 LGHNA and CDR2 YNFKEQ. The CDR3 has 16 residues. The CDR3: CASSQERVGGANVLTF. CDR3 coding DNA: TGTGCCAGCAGCCAAGAGAGGGTAGGTGGGGCCAACGTCCTGACTTTC.

This clone was found a few times. This likely comes from a read error, as the CDR3 has no conserved phenylalanine or tryptophan at its end. The chain combines TRBV11-2 with TRBJ2-2, with D possibly being TRBD1 (6 bases). CDR3 size: 17 residues. With 5 bases removed from V and 4 bases from J, the gap between germline ends came to 20 bases. Germline values: CDR1 SGHAT, CDR2 FQNNGV. CDR3 nucleotide sequence: TGTGCCAGCAGCCAGAGGGGCCCAGGGGTGAGCACCGGGGAGCTGTTTGTT. This encodes CASSQRGPGVSTGELFV.

Here the CDR3 DNA reads TGTGCCAGCAGCCCCAGACAGGGGCAGGCTGAAGCTTTCTTT. This sequence encodes CASSPRQGQAEAFF. The rearrangement joins TRBV9 to TRBJ1-1; 8 positions agree with TRBD1. The germline V gene has CDR1 SGDLS and CDR2 YYNGEE. Trimming cost V 4 bases and J 6 bases; bases outside gene matches: 8. This CDR3 spans 14 amino acids.

V usage is TRBV6-5 and J usage is TRBJ1-4, with 10 bases lining up with TRBD1. CDR3 length equals 16 residues. The germline CDR1 and CDR2 sequences are MNHEY and SVGAGI. Trimming removed 0 bases from V and 8 bases from J; junction bases left unmatched: 6. The CDR3 nucleotides are TGTGCCAGCAGTTACTCGACCGGGACAGGGGCGGAAAAACTGTTTTTT. Amino acid sequence: CASSYSTGTGAEKLFF.

This clone was recorded a few times. The V and J genes are TRBV7-2 and TRBJ2-5; TRBD1 agrees at 8 bases. The trim removed 5 bases at V and 4 bases at J, leaving 6 bases unmatched. Per the germline V gene, CDR1 is SGHTA and CDR2 is FQGNSA. The CDR3 is 14 residues long. CDR3 DNA: TGTGCCAGCAGCCAGCAGGGGGCAGGAGAGACCCAGTACTTC. This codes for CASSQQGAGETQYF.

V and J are TRBV10-3 and TRBJ1-2; D is uncertain. With 2 bases removed from V and 4 bases from J, the gap between germline ends came to 14 bases. Germline lookup yields CDR1 ENHRY and CDR2 SYGVKD. The CDR3 is 15 residues long. CDR3 DNA: TGTGCCATCAGTGAGGTTTCAGTCCGGGGCTATGGCTACACCTTC. It encodes CAISEVSVRGYGYTF.

This chain connects TRBV30 to TRBJ2-5; weak D call: TRBD1 (6 bases). V was trimmed by 0 bases and J by 2 bases, leaving 7 bases between them. The CDR3 spans 13 residues. Per germline, CDR1 GTSNPN and CDR2 SVGIG (reference sequence). The CDR3 reads CAWSVQGQETQYF. The CDR3 bases are TGTGCCTGGAGTGTACAGGGTCAAGAGACCCAGTACTTC.

The rearrangement links TRBV4-2 to TRBJ1-4, with D perhaps matching TRBD1 (5 bases). CDR1 and CDR2 from the germline V gene are LGHNA and YNFKEQ. V gave up 0 bases and J gave up 4 bases, with 15 bases separating them. The CDR3 is 17 residues long. The CDR3 nucleotides read TGTGCCAGCAGCCAAGACATGGGGGGTCGGAGTAATGAAAAACTGTTTTTT. It translates to CASSQDMGGRSNEKLFF.

This clone was seen only a few times. J is TRBJ1-2 and V is TRBV30; a possible D gene is TRBD1 (5 bases). V was shortened by 1 base and J by 8 bases, with 14 bases between the two germline ends. The CDR3 consists of 13 residues. CDR1 is GTSNPN and CDR2 is SVGIG in the germline V gene (reference sequence). In DNA, the CDR3 is TGTGCCTGGAGTGGGTCCAGGGTAGGCGGCTACACCTTC. Encoded protein: CAWSGSRVGGYTF.

The J gene is TRBJ2-7, the V gene TRBV15; TRBD1 matches at 11 bases. Losses at the gene ends were 5 bases for V and 1 base for J; bases not matched to a gene: 4. This CDR3 contains 15 residues. The germline gives CDR1 LNHNV, CDR2 YYDKDF (reference sequence). This CDR3 is CATSRRDRGSYEQYF. The CDR3 bases are TGTGCCACCAGCCGGCGGGACAGGGGGTCCTACGAGCAGTACTTC.

The chain has TRBV30 and TRBJ2-3, with D possibly TRBD2 on 6 matching bases. The germline V and J ends were trimmed by 3 bases and 0 bases, with 10 bases remaining between them. The CDR3 has 14 residues. Per the germline V gene, CDR1 is GTSNPN and CDR2 is SVGIG (reference sequence). The CDR3 is CAWRFLASTDTQYF. The CDR3 DNA reads as TGTGCCTGGAGATTCCTAGCGAGCACAGATACGCAGTATTTT.

The J gene is TRBJ2-4, the V gene TRBV5-1, with a possible D match to TRBD1 (5 bases). CDR1 is SGHRS and CDR2 is YFSETQ in the germline V gene. With 0 bases removed from V and 8 bases from J, the gap between germline ends came to 9 bases. This CDR3 is built from 13 residues. The DNA of the CDR3 is TGCGCCAGCAGCTTGGAAGGGGTGGACATTCAGTACTTC. Translating gives CASSLEGVDIQYF.

V usage is TRBV15 and J usage is TRBJ1-4; TRBD1 matches at 10 bases. The CDR3 totals 15 residues. The germline gives CDR1 LNHNV, CDR2 YYDKDF (reference sequence). With 5 bases clipped from V and 6 bases from J, the junction kept 6 bases outside the gene matches. The CDR3 nucleotides are TGTGCCACCAGCCGAAGGACAGGGGGAGATGAAAAACTGTTTTTT. Translated: CATSRRTGGDEKLFF.

This clone was seen more than once but under ten times. The gene calls are TRBV2 and TRBJ2-7, with TRBD1 as a possible D gene (6 bases). CDR1 and CDR2 from the germline V gene are SNHLY and FYNNEI. CDR3 length: 14 residues. Trimming removed 4 bases from V and 0 bases from J, with 10 bases in between. The CDR3 loop is CASSVRQVSYEQYF. DNA for the CDR3: TGTGCCAGCAGTGTGAGACAGGTCTCCTACGAGCAGTACTTC.

The chain recombines TRBV15 with TRBJ2-5; D is possibly TRBD2 (6 bases). The V end lost 3 bases, the J end lost 5 bases, and 10 bases lay between the germline ends. This CDR3 has 13 amino acids. Germline V gene lookup returns CDR1 LNHNV and CDR2 YYDKDF (reference sequence). CDR3 bases: TGTGCCACCAGCAGGGGCCGGGAGGAGACCCAGTACTTC. The encoded protein is CATSRGREETQYF. Full variable domain (missing parts from reference TRBV15 and TRBJ2-5): DAMVIQNPRYQVTQFGKPVTLSCSQTLNHNVMYWYQQKSSQAPKLLFHYYDKDFNNEADTPDNFQSRRPNTSFCFLDIRSPGLGDTAMYLCATSRGREETQYFGPGTRLLVL.

Remarks on this clone: Without the conserved terminal phenylalanine or tryptophan, this CDR3 likely stems from a read error. The gene calls are TRBV27 and TRBJ1-5; 8 bases fit TRBD1. Germline values: CDR1 MNHEY, CDR2 SMNVEV (reference sequence). There are 17 residues in the CDR3. The ends lost 2 bases at V and 0 bases at J; junction bases unmatched: 6. CDR3 DNA: TGTGCCAGCAGTTTACTGCGGACAGGGCTTAGCAATCAGCCCCAGCATGTT. Its translation: CASSLLRTGLSNQPQHV.

The chain employs TRBV6-5 and TRBJ2-7, with 10 bases fitting TRBD1. The CDR3 is 14 amino acids. The V gene's germline CDR1 is MNHEY and CDR2 SVGAGI. The V gene end was trimmed by 6 bases and the J gene end by 3 bases; junction bases not matched to a gene: 5. DNA for the CDR3: TGTGCCAGCAGGTTGGGACAGGGGATCTACGAGCAGTACTTC. It codes for CASRLGQGIYEQYF.

This chain connects TRBV18 to TRBJ1-1; tentative D call: TRBD1 (6 bases). Trimming stripped 2 bases from V and 4 bases from J, with 14 bases between. Germline CDR1 is KGHSH and CDR2 is LQKENI. The length of the CDR3 is 15 residues. CDR3: CASSPRGQFSTEAFF. CDR3 coding DNA: TGTGCCAGCTCACCAAGAGGACAGTTCTCCACTGAAGCTTTCTTT.

The V gene is TRBV10-3, the J gene TRBJ2-2; 13 bases agree with TRBD2. Germline V gene sequence: CDR1 ENHRY, CDR2 SYGVKD. The V and J ends lost 5 bases and 7 bases, in that order; junction bases with no gene match: 10. The CDR3 has 17 residues. The CDR3 DNA follows: TGTGCCATCAGTCCACACACTAGCGGGGGGGCAAGCGGGGAGCTGTTTTTT. It specifies CAISPHTSGGASGELFF.